This is a list of T cell receptor beta chains from one sample in a study of blood T cell repertoires in COVID-19. Sequencing was performed with immunoSEQ multiplex PCR; in TCRdb, only in-frame clones are kept and a portion is missing. The data hold a few hundred thousand clones, with roughly 87% observed a single time. The sequenced sample consisted of PBMCs or T cells enriched from blood (not recorded which). The receptors were sampled from a man in his late teens or twenties who had recovered from COVID-19. CDR3s include the opening cysteine and the closing phenylalanine or tryptophan. D genes are given only for firm matches. Rows give clone size only sometimes, using once, few, many, or a class for an expanded clone.

TRBJ1-5 . TRBV30 . TGTGCCTGGAGTGCTCGGAGGGCTTGGCAGCCCCAGCATTTT CAWSARRAWQPQHF
TRBJ2-1 . TRBV2 few TGTGCCAGCAGATCCCGGTACAATGAGCAGTTCTTC CASRSRYNEQFF
TRBJ1-5 . TRBV11-2 . TGTGCCAGCAGCTTAGTGCAGAATCAGCCCCAGCATTTT CASSLVQNQPQHF
TRBJ2-6 TRBD1 TRBV19 . TGTGCCAGTAGTATGAACAGGGGGTCTGGGGCCAACGTCCTGACTTTC CASSMNRGSGANVLTF
TRBJ1-2 TRBD1 TRBV29-1 few TGCAGCGTCCGGACAGGGTCTAACTATGGCTACACCTTC CSVRTGSNYGYTF
TRBJ1-1 . TRBV6-5 . TGTGCCAGCAGAAAACCGGGAGCGGGGGAAGCTTTCTTT CASRKPGAGEAFF
TRBJ2-7 TRBD2 TRBV27 . TGTGCCAGCAGTTCACGGGAGGAGAACTCCGAGCAGTACTTC CASSSREENSEQYF
TRBJ2-3 . TRBV6-1 . TGTGCCAGCAGTGACCCTCTGACGGAGACGCAGTATTTT CASSDPLTETQYF
TRBJ1-1 . TRBV7-3 . TGTGCCAGCAGCTTAATTGGGTCGCGGACTGAAGCTTTCTTT CASSLIGSRTEAFF
TRBJ1-5 TRBD1 TRBV4-1 . TGCGCCAGCAGCCACGCCATCGGACAGGGGGCATTGGGTACTCAGCCCCAGCATTTT CASSHAIGQGALGTQPQHF
TRBJ2-3 TRBD2 TRBV9 . TGTGCCAGCAGCGTAGTCCCAGCGGGGAGCACAGATACGCAGTATTTT CASSVVPAGSTDTQYF
TRBJ1-2 . TRBV28 . TGTGCCAGCAGTCTAATCTTCAGGGGTGGCTACACCTTC CASSLIFRGGYTF
TRBJ2-5 TRBD2 TRBV4-1 . TGCGCCAGCAGCCAAGCCTCCGGGGAGGGGACCCAGTACTTC CASSQASGEGTQYF
TRBJ2-7 TRBD1 TRBV7-9 . TGTGCCAGCAGCCGACCCACAGGGGGCGAGCAGTACTTC CASSRPTGGEQYF
TRBJ1-2 . TRBV27 . TGTGCCAGCAAACCCCAGGGCGACCTTAACTATGGCTACACCTTC CASKPQGDLNYGYTF
TRBJ2-5 TRBD1 TRBV24-1 . TGTGCCACCGGGGGACAGACCCCAGAGACCCAGTACTTC CATGGQTPETQYF
TRBJ2-2 TRBD1 TRBV28 . TGTGCCAGCAGTCAGGGGGCGCGGGACACCGGGGAGCTGTTTTTT CASSQGARDTGELFF
TRBJ2-2 TRBD1 TRBV28 . TGTGCCAGCAGTTTACAGGGGCGGGGACAGGGTACCGGGGAGCTGTTTTTT CASSLQGRGQGTGELFF
TRBJ1-6 . TRBV6-5 once TGTGCCAGCAGTTGGGGGGAGCATTCACCCCTCCACTTT CASSWGEHSPLHF
TRBJ1-2 TRBD1 TRBV30 . TGTGCCTGGAGTCGTGGACAGGAAGGCTACACCTTC CAWSRGQEGYTF
TRBJ2-1 TRBD2 TRBV5-4 . TGTGCCAGCAGCTCCGGGACTACTTACAATGAGCAGTTCTTC CASSSGTTYNEQFF
TRBJ2-3 . TRBV28 . TGTGCCAGCAGTTTAATGGCAGACACAGATACGCAGTATTTT CASSLMADTDTQYF
TRBJ1-2 . TRBV19 . TGTGCCAGTAGTACCACGTTAATCCTAGACGGGAAAAACTATGGCTACACCTTC CASSTTLILDGKNYGYTF
TRBJ1-5 . TRBV7-8 . TGTGCCAGCAGCTTAGATCCCGATCAGCCCCAGCATTTT CASSLDPDQPQHF
TRBJ2-3 . TRBV5-1 . TGCGCCAGCAGCTTTATCCGGGGAGAGAATACGCAGTATTTT CASSFIRGENTQYF
TRBJ1-5 . TRBV21-1 once TGTGCCAGCAGCGCTACAGGGAGACAGCCCCAGCATTTT CASSATGRQPQHF
TRBJ1-1 . TRBV2 . TGTGCCAGCAGTGATGGGTATGGAGCAAAAATGGCTTTCTTT CASSDGYGAKMAFF
TRBJ2-5 TRBD2 TRBV19 . TGTGCCAGTGGCGAGCGGGGGGTTAGGGAGACCCAGTACTTC CASGERGVRETQYF
TRBJ1-5 TRBD1 TRBV28 . TGTGCCAGCAAAAAAAATCGGGGACAGGGATATCAGCCCCAGCATTTT CASKKNRGQGYQPQHF
TRBJ1-1 TRBD1 TRBV11-3 . TGTGCCAGCAGCCCCGCGGGGACAGCGAACACTGAAGCTTTCTTT CASSPAGTANTEAFF
TRBJ2-2 . TRBV28 few TGTGCCACCATCCGAGGGGGGGCCGGGGAGCTGTTTTTT CATIRGGAGELFF
TRBJ2-3 . TRBV5-4 few TGTGCCAGCGGCCGGGACTGGGACACAGATACGCAGTATTTT CASGRDWDTDTQYF
TRBJ1-2 . TRBV29-1 once TGCAGCCACAGTGAGGGCTACACCTTC CSHSEGYTF
TRBJ2-7 TRBD2 TRBV19 . TGTGCCAGTAGTATCCCCGGACTAGCCTACGAGCAGTACTTC CASSIPGLAYEQYF
TRBJ1-1 . TRBV4-1 . TGCGCCAGCAGCCAAGATCTCGCGGGCACTGAAGCTTTCTTT CASSQDLAGTEAFF
TRBJ1-6 . TRBV14 once TGTGCCAGCAGCCAAGTCTATTCACCCCTCCACTTT CASSQVYSPLHF
TRBJ2-1 . TRBV20-1 . TGCAGTGCTAGTAGGACTTCCTCTAGTCGCGATGAGCAGTTCTTC CSASRTSSSRDEQFF
TRBJ1-1 . TRBV15 . TGTGCCACCAGCAGAGGACCCATACAGGGAAGGCACCTAAAGCAAAACACTGAAGCTTTCTTT CATSRGPIQGRHLKQNTEAFF
TRBJ1-1 . TRBV18 . TGTGCCAGCTCACCACGTAGGGAGGAAGCTTTCTTT CASSPRREEAFF
TRBJ2-2 TRBD2 TRBV2 . TGTGCCAGCAGTGTTCCGGGACTAGCGGCGAACACCGGGGAGCTGTTTTTT CASSVPGLAANTGELFF
TRBJ2-5 TRBD1 TRBV25-1 . TGTGCCAGCAGTGAGGGAGGACAGGGGTTTTGGGAGACCCAGTACTTC CASSEGGQGFWETQYF
TRBJ1-2 . TRBV7-2 . TGTGCCAGCAGCTTAGAAAACCATGGCGGCTACACCTTC CASSLENHGGYTF
TRBJ2-7 . TRBV7-3 . TGTGCCAGCAGCTCTCGACCAGGGGACGAGCAGTACTTC CASSSRPGDEQYF
TRBJ1-3 TRBD1 TRBV11-3 . TGTGCCAGCAGCGCGGGACAGGGGAAAGGAAACACCATATATTTT CASSAGQGKGNTIYF
TRBJ1-6 TRBD1 TRBV7-9 once TGTGCCAGCAGCCATCGACAGGGCCGCTCACCCCTCCACTTT CASSHRQGRSPLHF
TRBJ1-1 . TRBV6-5 . TGTGCCGGGGGGAGGGGGACGAACACTGAAGCTTTCTTT CAGGRGTNTEAFF
TRBJ1-6 TRBD1 TRBV6-5 . TGTGCCAGCGGGGAGACAGGGGGGGATTCACCCCTCCACTTT CASGETGGDSPLHF
TRBJ2-7 TRBD1 TRBV30 . TGTGCCTGGAGTGGATCTCCGGGACAGGGTCGATACGAGCAGTACTTC CAWSGSPGQGRYEQYF
TRBJ2-1 TRBD2 TRBV27 . TGTGCCAGCAGTTGGAGTAGCGGGAGTTGGGAGAATGAGCAGTTCTTC CASSWSSGSWENEQFF
TRBJ1-1 . TRBV27 . TGTGCCAGCAGTTGGACAACTATGAACACTGAAGCTTTCTTT CASSWTTMNTEAFF
TRBJ1-1 TRBD1 TRBV29-1 . TGCAGCGTAGAACGTTGGGACAGGCGGCGGTACACTGAAGCTTTCTTT CSVERWDRRRYTEAFF
TRBJ1-2 TRBD1 TRBV5-4 . TGTGCCAGCAGCACGGACAGGAGTCCCCTCTATGGCTACACCTTC CASSTDRSPLYGYTF
TRBJ1-4 . TRBV18 . TGTGCCAGCTCACCCTCTGCAACTAATGAAAAACTGTTTTTT CASSPSATNEKLFF